This is a list of T cell receptor beta chains from one sample in a study of OX40 agonist ivuxolimab in advanced cancers. Sequencing was performed with immunoSEQ multiplex PCR; in TCRdb, only in-frame clones are kept and a portion is missing. The sample holds fewer than 20,000 clones; approximately 83% are singletons and the top ten take around 12%. The input for sequencing was CD4+ or CD8+ T cells sorted from blood, taken in a trial of the OX40 agonist ivuxolimab. The receptors were gathered from an adult with an advanced solid tumor such as melanoma, head and neck, liver or kidney cancer. Each CDR3 is given with its conserved first and last residue. D genes are given only for firm matches. Clone size, where shown, is once, few, many, or a class for clones that have expanded.

D gene: -; V gene: TRBV7-8; J gene: TRBJ2-7; clone size: -; CDR3 DNA: TGTGCCAGCAGCCCCATGTCGTTAGGTAAAGAGCAGTACTTC; CDR3 protein: CASSPMSLGKEQYF
D gene: TRBD2; V gene: TRBV13; J gene: TRBJ2-3; clone size: -; CDR3 DNA: TGTGCCAGCAGCTTAGGCCTAGCGGGAGGGTCGGCGACAGATACGCAGTATTTT; CDR3 protein: CASSLGLAGGSATDTQYF
D gene: TRBD1; V gene: TRBV28; J gene: TRBJ1-5; clone size: -; CDR3 DNA: TGTGCCAGCGCACCGGGGACAGGGACCCAGCCCCAGCATTTT; CDR3 protein: CASAPGTGTQPQHF
D gene: -; V gene: TRBV11-1; J gene: TRBJ2-7; clone size: -; CDR3 DNA: TGTGCCAGCAGCTTAGGCCCCGAGCAGTACTTC; CDR3 protein: CASSLGPEQYF
D gene: -; V gene: TRBV4-1; J gene: TRBJ2-7; clone size: medium-sized; CDR3 DNA: TGCGCCAGCAGCCAAGCAGCACAGGGCTACGAGCAGTACTTC; CDR3 protein: CASSQAAQGYEQYF
D gene: TRBD1; V gene: TRBV4-3; J gene: TRBJ2-1; clone size: -; CDR3 DNA: TGCGCCAGCAGCCAGGACAGGGGACACTCCTACAATGAGCAGTTCTTC; CDR3 protein: CASSQDRGHSYNEQFF
D gene: TRBD1; V gene: TRBV7-8; J gene: TRBJ2-7; clone size: -; CDR3 DNA: TGTGCCAGCAGCCCTCCGGGACAGGGAATCACCGAGCAGTACTTC; CDR3 protein: CASSPPGQGITEQYF
D gene: TRBD1; V gene: TRBV5-6; J gene: TRBJ1-4; clone size: -; CDR3 DNA: TGTGCCAGCAGCGCAGGGGGCGGTGAAAAACTGTTTTTT; CDR3 protein: CASSAGGGEKLFF
D gene: -; V gene: TRBV28; J gene: TRBJ2-7; clone size: -; CDR3 DNA: TGTGCCAGCAGTTTATGGCGTTACGAGCAGTACTTC; CDR3 protein: CASSLWRYEQYF
D gene: TRBD2; V gene: TRBV4-1; J gene: TRBJ2-1; clone size: -; CDR3 DNA: TGCGCCAGCAGCCAATCTAGCGGGAGCTACAATGAGCAGTTCTTC; CDR3 protein: CASSQSSGSYNEQFF
D gene: -; V gene: TRBV11-1; J gene: TRBJ1-3; clone size: -; CDR3 DNA: TGTGCCAGCAGCCTAGGACGGGTTAGCTCTGGAAACACCATATATTTT; CDR3 protein: CASSLGRVSSGNTIYF
D gene: TRBD2; V gene: TRBV4-3; J gene: TRBJ2-3; clone size: -; CDR3 DNA: TGCGCCAGCAGCCAAGCTAGCGGGAGGACAGATACGCAGTATTTT; CDR3 protein: CASSQASGRTDTQYF
D gene: -; V gene: TRBV7-9; J gene: TRBJ1-2; clone size: -; CDR3 DNA: TGTGCCAGCAGCTATGGACCTCGCTATGGCTACACCTTC; CDR3 protein: CASSYGPRYGYTF
D gene: -; V gene: TRBV5-4; J gene: TRBJ2-7; clone size: once; CDR3 DNA: TGTGCCACGGTAGTACCCTCGGGAGAGCAGTACTTC; CDR3 protein: CATVVPSGEQYF
D gene: -; V gene: TRBV9; J gene: TRBJ2-2; clone size: -; CDR3 DNA: TGTGCCAGCAGCGTAGGTGCGGAGTGGAACACCGGGGAGCTGTTTTTT; CDR3 protein: CASSVGAEWNTGELFF
D gene: TRBD2; V gene: TRBV28; J gene: TRBJ2-7; clone size: -; CDR3 DNA: TGTGCCAGCACCCCCCTGACTAGCGGGTGGGAGCAGTACTTC; CDR3 protein: CASTPLTSGWEQYF
D gene: TRBD2; V gene: TRBV7-7; J gene: TRBJ2-3; clone size: few; CDR3 DNA: TGTGCTAGCAGCTTAGCGGGAGGGCCCGGAGATACGCAGTATTTT; CDR3 protein: CASSLAGGPGDTQYF
D gene: -; V gene: TRBV27; J gene: TRBJ2-7; clone size: -; CDR3 DNA: TGTGCCAGCAGTCCACCCCCCCCCTACGAGCAGTACTTC; CDR3 protein: CASSPPPPYEQYF
D gene: -; V gene: TRBV15; J gene: TRBJ2-4; clone size: -; CDR3 DNA: TGTGCCACCAGCAGTGCGGGTGGCAAAAACATTCAGTACTTC; CDR3 protein: CATSSAGGKNIQYF
D gene: -; V gene: TRBV9; J gene: TRBJ2-3; clone size: -; CDR3 DNA: TGTGCCAGCAGCACCGGGAACTTT; CDR3 protein: CASSTGNF
D gene: -; V gene: TRBV27; J gene: TRBJ2-5; clone size: -; CDR3 DNA: TGTGCCAGCAGTTTACTAGGGGTAGAGACCCAGTACTTC; CDR3 protein: CASSLLGVETQYF
D gene: TRBD2; V gene: TRBV4-2; J gene: TRBJ2-7; clone size: -; CDR3 DNA: TGTGCCAGCAGCCTCAGCGGGAGCTACGAGCAGTACTTC; CDR3 protein: CASSLSGSYEQYF
D gene: -; V gene: TRBV27; J gene: TRBJ1-4; clone size: -; CDR3 DNA: TGTGCCAGCAGTTTAGTCGCAACTAATGAAAAACTGTTTTTT; CDR3 protein: CASSLVATNEKLFF
D gene: -; V gene: TRBV5-6; J gene: TRBJ2-3; clone size: -; CDR3 DNA: TGTGCCAGCAGCTTCGGCAGGCCCTTAGATACGCAGTATTTT; CDR3 protein: CASSFGRPLDTQYF
D gene: -; V gene: TRBV7-9; J gene: TRBJ2-7; clone size: -; CDR3 DNA: TGTGCCAGCAGTCCCGGACTCAGCTACGAGCAGTACTTC; CDR3 protein: CASSPGLSYEQYF
D gene: -; V gene: TRBV15; J gene: TRBJ2-1; clone size: -; CDR3 DNA: TGTGCCACCAGCAGAGACCCCGGGACCAACTACAATGAGCAGTTCTTC; CDR3 protein: CATSRDPGTNYNEQFF
D gene: TRBD2; V gene: TRBV2; J gene: TRBJ2-3; clone size: -; CDR3 DNA: TGTGCCAGCAGCGTCCTTGCGGGAGTAGGGACAGATACGCAGTATTTT; CDR3 protein: CASSVLAGVGTDTQYF
D gene: -; V gene: TRBV5-1; J gene: TRBJ2-3; clone size: -; CDR3 DNA: TGCGCCAGCAGCTTCTGGGGGGCACCCTCGAGCACAGATACGCAGTATTTT; CDR3 protein: CASSFWGAPSSTDTQYF
D gene: TRBD1; V gene: TRBV4-2; J gene: TRBJ2-1; clone size: -; CDR3 DNA: TGTGCCAGCAGCCTACGACAGGGGGGTTACAATGAGCAGTTCTTC; CDR3 protein: CASSLRQGGYNEQFF
D gene: TRBD1; V gene: TRBV6-8; J gene: TRBJ2-7; clone size: -; CDR3 DNA: TGTGCCAGTGGACAGGGCTACGAGCAGTACTTC; CDR3 protein: CASGQGYEQYF
D gene: TRBD2; V gene: TRBV7-9; J gene: TRBJ2-1; clone size: -; CDR3 DNA: TGTGCCAGCAGGCCTGGAGGGAGGGCCTTTGAGCAGTTCTTC; CDR3 protein: CASRPGGRAFEQFF
D gene: -; V gene: TRBV13; J gene: TRBJ1-2; clone size: few; CDR3 DNA: TGTGCCAGCAGTCGGGAGAACTATGGCTACACCTTC; CDR3 protein: CASSRENYGYTF
D gene: TRBD2; V gene: TRBV5-4; J gene: TRBJ2-1; clone size: -; CDR3 DNA: TGTGCCAGCAGCTTCGTAGCGGGAGTTAACAATGAGCAGTTCTTC; CDR3 protein: CASSFVAGVNNEQFF
D gene: -; V gene: TRBV5-6; J gene: TRBJ1-2; clone size: few; CDR3 DNA: TGTGCCAGCAGCAAACTACAGGTACCCGGTGGCTACACCTTC; CDR3 protein: CASSKLQVPGGYTF
D gene: -; V gene: TRBV19; J gene: TRBJ2-7; clone size: -; CDR3 DNA: TGTGCCAGTAGTATAGTGGGACCAATGATCGAGCAGTACTTC; CDR3 protein: CASSIVGPMIEQYF
D gene: -; V gene: TRBV7-2; J gene: TRBJ1-2; clone size: -; CDR3 DNA: TGTGCCAGCAGCCGGGGGGGTGGCTACACCTTC; CDR3 protein: CASSRGGGYTF